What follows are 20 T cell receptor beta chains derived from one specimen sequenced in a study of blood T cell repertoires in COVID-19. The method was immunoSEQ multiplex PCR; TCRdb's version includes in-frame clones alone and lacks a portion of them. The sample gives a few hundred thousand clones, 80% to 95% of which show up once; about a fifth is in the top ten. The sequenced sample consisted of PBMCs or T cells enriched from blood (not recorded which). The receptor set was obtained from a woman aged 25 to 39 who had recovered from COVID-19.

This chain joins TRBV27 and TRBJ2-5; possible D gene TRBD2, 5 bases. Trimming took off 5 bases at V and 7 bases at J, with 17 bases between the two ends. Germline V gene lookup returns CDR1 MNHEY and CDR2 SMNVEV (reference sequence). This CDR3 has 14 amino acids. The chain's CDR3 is CASSNSGISGTQYF. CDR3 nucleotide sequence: TGTGCCAGCAGTAATTCCGGGATCTCGGGGACCCAGTACTTC.

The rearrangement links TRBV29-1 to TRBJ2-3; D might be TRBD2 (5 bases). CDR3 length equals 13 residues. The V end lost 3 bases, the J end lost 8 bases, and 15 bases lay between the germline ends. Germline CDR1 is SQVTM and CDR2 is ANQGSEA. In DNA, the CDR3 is TGCAGCGTTGAGTACGCTACCGAGGGTACGCAGTATTTT. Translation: CSVEYATEGTQYF.

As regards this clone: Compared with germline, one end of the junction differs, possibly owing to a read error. CDR3 DNA: TGTGCTAGCAGCTTAGAAGCTAGCGGGAGCCACGAGCAGTACTTC. Its protein product is CASSLEASGSHEQYF. The chain has TRBV7-7 and TRBJ2-7, with 10 bases lining up with TRBD2. This CDR3 comprises 15 residues. Germline V lookup: CDR1 SSHAT, CDR2 FNYEAQ (reference sequence).

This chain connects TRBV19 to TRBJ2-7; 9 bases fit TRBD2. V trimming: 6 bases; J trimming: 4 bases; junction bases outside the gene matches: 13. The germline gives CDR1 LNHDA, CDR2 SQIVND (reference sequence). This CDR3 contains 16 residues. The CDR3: CASSVGASAGGYEQYF. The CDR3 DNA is TGTGCCAGTAGCGTGGGGGCATCGGCGGGAGGGTACGAGCAGTACTTC. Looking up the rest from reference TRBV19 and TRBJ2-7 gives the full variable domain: DGGITQSPKYLFRKEGQNVTLSCEQNLNHDAMYWYRQDPGQGLRLIYYSQIVNDFQKGDIAEGYSVSREKKESFPLTVTSAQKNPTAFYLCASSVGASAGGYEQYFGPGTRLTVT.

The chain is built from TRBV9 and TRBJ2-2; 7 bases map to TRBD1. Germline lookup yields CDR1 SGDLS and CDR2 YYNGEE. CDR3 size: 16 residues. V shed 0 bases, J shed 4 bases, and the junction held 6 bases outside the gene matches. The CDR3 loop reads CASSVDLGQSTGELFF. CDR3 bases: TGTGCCAGCAGCGTAGATCTGGGACAGAGCACCGGGGAGCTGTTTTTT.

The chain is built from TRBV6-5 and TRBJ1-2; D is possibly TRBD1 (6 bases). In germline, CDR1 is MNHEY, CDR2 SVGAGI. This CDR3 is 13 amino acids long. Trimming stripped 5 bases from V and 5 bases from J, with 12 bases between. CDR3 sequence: CASSPDRRYGYTF. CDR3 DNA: TGTGCCAGCAGTCCTGACAGGAGATATGGCTACACCTTC.

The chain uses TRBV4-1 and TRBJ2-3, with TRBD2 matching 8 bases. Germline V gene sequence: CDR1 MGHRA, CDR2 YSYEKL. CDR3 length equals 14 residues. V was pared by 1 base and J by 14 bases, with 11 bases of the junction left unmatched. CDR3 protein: CASSQVVLASGLYF. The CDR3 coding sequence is TGCGCCAGCAGCCAAGTGGTTCTCGCTAGCGGGCTGTATTTT.

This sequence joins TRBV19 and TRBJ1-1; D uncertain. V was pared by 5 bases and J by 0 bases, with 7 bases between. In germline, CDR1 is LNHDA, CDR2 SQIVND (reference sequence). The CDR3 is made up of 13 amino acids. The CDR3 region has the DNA TGTGCCAGTAGTCTCTTATTGAACACTGAAGCTTTCTTT. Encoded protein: CASSLLLNTEAFF.

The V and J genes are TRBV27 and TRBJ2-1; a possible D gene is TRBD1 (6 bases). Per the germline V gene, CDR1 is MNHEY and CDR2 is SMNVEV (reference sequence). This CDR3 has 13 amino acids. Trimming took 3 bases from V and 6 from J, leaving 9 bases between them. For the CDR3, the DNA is TGTGCCAGCAGTTTCCGAGGGGGCAATGAGCAGTTCTTC. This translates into CASSFRGGNEQFF.

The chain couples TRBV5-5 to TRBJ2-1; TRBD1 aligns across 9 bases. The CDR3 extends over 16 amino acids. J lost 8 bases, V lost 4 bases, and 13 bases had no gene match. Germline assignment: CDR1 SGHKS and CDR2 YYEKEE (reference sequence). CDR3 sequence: CASSPRTGTGRDEQFF. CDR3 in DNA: TGTGCCAGCAGCCCGCGTACCGGGACAGGGAGGGATGAGCAGTTCTTC.

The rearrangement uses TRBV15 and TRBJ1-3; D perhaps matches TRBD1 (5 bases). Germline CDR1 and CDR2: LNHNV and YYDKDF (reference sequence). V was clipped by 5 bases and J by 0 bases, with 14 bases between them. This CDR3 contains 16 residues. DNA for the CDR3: TGTGCCACCAGCCCCCAGAACCAGGGCTCTGGAAACACCATATATTTT. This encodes CATSPQNQGSGNTIYF.

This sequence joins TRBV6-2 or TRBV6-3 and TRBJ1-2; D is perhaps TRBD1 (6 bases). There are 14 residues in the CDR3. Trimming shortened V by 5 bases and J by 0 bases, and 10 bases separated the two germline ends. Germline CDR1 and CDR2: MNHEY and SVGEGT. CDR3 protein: CASSTGIANYGYTF. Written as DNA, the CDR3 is TGTGCCAGCAGTACAGGGATCGCTAACTATGGCTACACCTTC.

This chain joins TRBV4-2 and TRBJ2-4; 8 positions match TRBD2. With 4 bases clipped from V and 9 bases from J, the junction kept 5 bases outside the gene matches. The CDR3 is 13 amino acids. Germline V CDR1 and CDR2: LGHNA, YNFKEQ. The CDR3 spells CASSPGLAGIQYF. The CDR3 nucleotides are TGTGCCAGCAGCCCTGGGCTAGCGGGCATTCAGTACTTC.

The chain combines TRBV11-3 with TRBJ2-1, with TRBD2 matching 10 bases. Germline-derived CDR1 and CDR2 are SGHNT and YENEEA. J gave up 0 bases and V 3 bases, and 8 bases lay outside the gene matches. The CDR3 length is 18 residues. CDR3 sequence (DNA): TGTGCCAGCAGCTTTGTAACTAGCGGGACAAGCTCCTACAATGAGCAGTTCTTC. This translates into CASSFVTSGTSSYNEQFF.

The DNA for the CDR3 is TGTGCCAGCAGCCAGACCCCCGGGGGGGTCAATGAGCAGTTCTTC. It encodes CASSQTPGGVNEQFF. The genes are TRBV27 and TRBJ2-1, with TRBD2 matching 8 bases. This CDR3 is built from 15 residues. With V trimmed by 6 bases and J by 6 bases, 10 bases remained unmatched. The germline gives CDR1 MNHEY, CDR2 SMNVEV (reference sequence).

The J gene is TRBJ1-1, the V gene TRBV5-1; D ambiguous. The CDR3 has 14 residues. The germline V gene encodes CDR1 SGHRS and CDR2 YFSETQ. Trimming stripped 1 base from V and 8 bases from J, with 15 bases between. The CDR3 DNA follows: TGCGCCAGCAGCTTGTCCGGGAGTCAATTCGAAGCTTTCTTT. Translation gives CASSLSGSQFEAFF.

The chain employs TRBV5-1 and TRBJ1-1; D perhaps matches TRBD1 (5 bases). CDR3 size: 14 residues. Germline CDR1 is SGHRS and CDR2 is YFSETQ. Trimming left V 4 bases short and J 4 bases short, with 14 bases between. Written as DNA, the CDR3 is TGCGCCAGCAGCCCCGGGGAGGGGATCACTGAAGCTTTCTTT. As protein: CASSPGEGITEAFF.

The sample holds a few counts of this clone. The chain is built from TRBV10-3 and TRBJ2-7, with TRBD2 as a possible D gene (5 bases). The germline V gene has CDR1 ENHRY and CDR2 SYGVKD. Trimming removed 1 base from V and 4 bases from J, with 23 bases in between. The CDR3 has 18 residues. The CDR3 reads CAISEWARGSGVFYEQYF. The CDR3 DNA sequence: TGTGCCATCAGTGAGTGGGCTAGAGGGTCCGGGGTATTTTACGAGCAGTACTTC.

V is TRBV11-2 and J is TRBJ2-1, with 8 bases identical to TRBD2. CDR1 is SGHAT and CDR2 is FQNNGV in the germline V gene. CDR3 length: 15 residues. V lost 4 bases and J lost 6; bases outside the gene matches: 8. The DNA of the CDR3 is TGTGCCAGCAGCTCGCGGGACGCGGGGGGCAATGAGCAGTTCTTC. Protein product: CASSSRDAGGNEQFF.

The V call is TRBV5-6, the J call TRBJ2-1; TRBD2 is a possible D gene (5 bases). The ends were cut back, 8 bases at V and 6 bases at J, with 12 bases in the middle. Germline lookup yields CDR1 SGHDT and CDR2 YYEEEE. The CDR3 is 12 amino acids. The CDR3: CASGRSVNEQFF. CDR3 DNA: TGTGCCAGTGGCCGTAGCGTCAATGAGCAGTTCTTC. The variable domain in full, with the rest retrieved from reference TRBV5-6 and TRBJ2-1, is DAGVTQSPTHLIKTRGQQVTLRCSPKSGHDTVSWYQQALGQGPQFIFQYYEEEERQRGNFPDRFSGHQFPNYSSELNVNALLLGDSALYLCASGRSVNEQFFGPGTRLTVL.